One TCR beta chain is described in this entry. Unique molecular identifiers tagged individual cDNA molecules. TCRdb passed the 5' RACE reads through MiXCR, listing each CDR3 protein once. The sample holds roughly 63,000 distinct CDR3 sequences, around 11% seen once. The sample belongs to a study of early T cells in non-severe SARS-CoV-2 infection. Study-level background: RNA in bulk from unsorted whole blood was sequenced, and chains were unpaired.

The ends were cut back, 3 bases at V and 3 bases at J, with 9 bases in the middle. CDR1 and CDR2 from the germline V gene are LNHDA and SQIVND (reference sequence). The CDR3 extends over 14 amino acids. Sequenced: whole blood. The rearrangement uses TRBV19 and TRBJ1-5; D not resolved. This TCR was sampled from an adult who was a healthcare worker with PCR-confirmed SARS-CoV-2 infection or an uninfected control (not recorded which). CDR3 coding DNA: TGTGCCAGTAGTATTTGGCAGATCAATCAGCCCCAGCATTTT. It encodes CASSIWQINQPQHF.